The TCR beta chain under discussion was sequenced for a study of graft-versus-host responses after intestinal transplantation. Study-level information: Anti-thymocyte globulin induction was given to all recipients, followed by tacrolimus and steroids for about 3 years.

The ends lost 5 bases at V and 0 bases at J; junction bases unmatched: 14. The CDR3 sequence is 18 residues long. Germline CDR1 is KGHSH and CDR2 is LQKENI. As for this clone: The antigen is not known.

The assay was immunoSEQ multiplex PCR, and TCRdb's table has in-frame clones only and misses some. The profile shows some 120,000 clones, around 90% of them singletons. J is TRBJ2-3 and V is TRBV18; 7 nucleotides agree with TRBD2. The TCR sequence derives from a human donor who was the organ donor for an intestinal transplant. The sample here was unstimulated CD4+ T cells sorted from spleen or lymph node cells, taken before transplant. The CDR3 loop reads CASSSLGGRRGSTDTQYF. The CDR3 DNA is TGTGCCAGCTCATCCTTGGGCGGGAGAAGGGGCAGCACAGATACGCAGTATTTT. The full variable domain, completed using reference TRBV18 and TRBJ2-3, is NAGVMQNPRHLVRRRGQEARLRCSPMKGHSHVYWYRQLPEEGLKFMVYLQKENIIDESGMPKERFSAEFPKEGPSILRIQQVVRGDSAAYFCASSSLGGRRGSTDTQYFGPGTRLTVL.